This record looks at one T cell receptor beta chain sequence and its context. Its antigen has not been determined. Qualities for individual bases were not recorded, and no much larger clone is one base off. TCRbeta CDR3 regions were amplified from genomic DNA using the immunoSEQ Assay, a bias-controlled multiplex PCR. Concerning the study's data processing: The number of nucleated cells in each sample was estimated from the amplification of reference gene primers within the assay. To quantify the absolute abundance of each unique TCRbeta CDR3 rearrangement, sequence reads were collapsed and filtered. Productive Simpson clonality was computed per sample as the square root of Simpson's diversity index over productive rearrangements. TCRdb obtained this table from immuneACCESS and retained in-frame rearrangements with V and J assigned. These tables miss some clones; where compared with another copy, unresolved V genes account for less than half of the shortfall, and the remainder is unexplained. From that table come the V and J calls and clone size; the DNA was used to work out D and trimming. A total of about 130,000 clones appear in this sample, more than 90% of them only once. Over 3.5% of the sample is held by the ten biggest clonotypes.

The sample comes from a study of blood T cell repertoires in COVID-19 (dated by TCRdb to the early 2020s). For the study in its entirety: Samples covering the acute and convalescent phases of COVID-19 were provided by collaborators in the United States, Italy and Spain. The material from the prospective study consisted of cDNA or gDNA derived from T cells, B-cell-depleted T cells, or PBMCs. Subjects who had been exposed to COVID-19, were actively infected with it, or had recovered from it provided the deeply sampled blood TCRbeta repertoires that made up the dataset. The repertoires were released in a freely available public database meant as a resource for research on the immune response to SARS-CoV-2. The samples were drawn from the first 160 participants of the ongoing ImmuneRACE study and from over a thousand subjects provided by 6 global collaborators. The sample metadata nearly always contained a de-identified subject ID, COVID-19 status, age in years and sex. HLA class I and class II types, where available, came from metadata supplied by the sample provider rather than from assay-based typing.

Points the paper makes about the study in general: The amount of clinical and demographic metadata varied by source and participant and was provided uncurated.

The collaborating institutions used their own protocols to collect whole blood in K2EDTA tubes. Collaborator samples were shipped for TCRbeta analysis as frozen whole blood, isolated PBMCs, or DNA extracted from either sample type. Sequences were obtained from peripheral blood. The clonotype was recovered from a man in his fifties or sixties with active COVID-19.

Here the CDR3 is given as CASSQQGGVNTEAFF. The nucleotides read TGTGCCAGCAGCCAACAGGGGGGTGTGAACACTGAAGCTTTCTTT. The chain is made from TRBV5-4 and TRBJ1-1, with 8 bases in between that match TRBD1. After removal of 4 bases from V and 0 bases from J, the junction retains 5 bases not matched to a gene. Reading the germline V gene (reference sequence) gives CDR1 SGHNT and CDR2 YYREEE. Inclusive of the bounding cysteine and phenylalanine, the CDR3 is 15 residues long. Only CDR3 DNA is held: 45 bases, read in frame from base 1.